This T cell receptor (beta chain) was captured by sequencing in a study of PD-1 blockade in classical Hodgkin lymphoma. Germline V CDR1 and CDR2: LNHNV, YYDKDF (reference sequence). This CDR3 region has 15 residues. Comment on this clone: The antigen remains unidentified. At one of its ends the junction is not consistent with the germline gene, which may arise from a read error.

The protocol was immunoSEQ multiplex PCR, while the TCRdb copy is restricted to in-frame clones and leaves out a portion. Of more than 10,000 clones listed, about three quarters were seen once; the top ten hold around 23%. All patients relapsed after autologous stem cell transplantation, and brentuximab vedotin exposure varied. Whole-study results and caveats: When nivolumab was started under 1 year after ASCT, patients were excluded. The baseline diversity of complete responders showed similarity to that of newly diagnosed patients.

This specimen was peripheral blood mononuclear cells (PBMCs), taken at baseline. The clonotype originates from a human donor with classical Hodgkin lymphoma. The rearrangement joins TRBV15 to TRBJ1-1; no reliable D call. CDR3 protein: CATSRDLGRNAEAFF. Written as DNA, the CDR3 is TGTGCCACCAGCAGAGATTTAGGCAGGAACGCTGAAGCTTTCTTT.